This TCR beta chain comes out of a study of early T cells in non-severe SARS-CoV-2 infection. About the study: Sequencing used unsorted whole-blood bulk RNA, so chains lack pairing.

Of note for this clonotype: Its antigen is not known.

Whole-study results and caveats: In VDJdb matching, anti-spike CD8 responses were favored while private and CD4 specificities went missing.

With 2 bases clipped from V and 6 bases from J, the junction kept 3 bases outside the gene matches. Germline lookup yields CDR1 KGHSH and CDR2 LQKENI. The CDR3 has 13 residues. The TCR library protocol attached unique molecular identifiers to the individual cDNA molecules. From the 5' RACE reads, TCRdb called clonotypes with MiXCR, one entry per CDR3 protein. The data contain 62,000 or so distinct CDR3 sequences, 8% to 9% of them singletons. V and J are TRBV18 and TRBJ2-7; 8 bases map to TRBD1. Sample: whole blood, taken at baseline. This sequence originates from an adult who was a healthcare worker with PCR-confirmed SARS-CoV-2 infection or an uninfected control (not recorded which). As DNA, the CDR3 is TGTGCCAGCTCACCAGACAGGGGAAGCGAGCAGTACTTC. This sequence encodes CASSPDRGSEQYF.